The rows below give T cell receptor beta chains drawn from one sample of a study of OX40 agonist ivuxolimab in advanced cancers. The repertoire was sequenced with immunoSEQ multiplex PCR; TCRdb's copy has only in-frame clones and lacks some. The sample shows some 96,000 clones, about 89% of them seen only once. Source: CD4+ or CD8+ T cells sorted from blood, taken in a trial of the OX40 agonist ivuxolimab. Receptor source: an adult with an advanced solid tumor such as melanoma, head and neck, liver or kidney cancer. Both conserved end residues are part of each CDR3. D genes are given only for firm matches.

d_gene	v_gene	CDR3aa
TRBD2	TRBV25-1	CASSPALAGVGEQFF
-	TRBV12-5	CASGLVGVEGYTF
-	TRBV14	CASSQSLGARTQYF
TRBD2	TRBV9	CASSVGGTRNYNEQFF
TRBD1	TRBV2	CARTGTATMNTEAFF
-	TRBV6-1	CASSEALFGRGNTIYF
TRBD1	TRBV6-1	CASSGQNRQGANTQHF
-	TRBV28	CATLGGGNSYEQYF
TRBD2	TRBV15	CATSRVAGGRGLETQYF
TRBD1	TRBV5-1	CASSHAGTGGIDTQYF
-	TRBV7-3	CASSPGGRGADTQYF
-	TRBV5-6	CASSWGTGASTDTQYF
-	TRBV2	CASTRGNYGYTF
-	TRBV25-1	CASRGDSGANVLTF
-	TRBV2	CASSEQGSGANVLTF
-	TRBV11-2	CASSPAYNEQFF
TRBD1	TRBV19	CASTRGRLSANNEQFF
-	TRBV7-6	CASSPFIPGAVGSYEQYF
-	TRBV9	CASSVALGPTNYGYTF
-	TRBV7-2	CASSFQAWETQYF
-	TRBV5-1	CASSLALARADTQYF
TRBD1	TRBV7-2	CASSKPGTGRRRAGYTF
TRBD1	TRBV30	CAWREDRASSYGYTF
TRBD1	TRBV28	CASSPGTGGLVGNQPQHF
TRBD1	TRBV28	CASRFTGGTGNQPQHF
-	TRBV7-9	CASSLTVRETDTQYF
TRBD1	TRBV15	CATSRGTGGSGNTIYF
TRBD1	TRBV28	CASRRTGVGTDTQYF
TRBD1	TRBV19	CASSLGTGNTGELFF
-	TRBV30	CAWSVRIFGDYNSPLHF
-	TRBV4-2	CASSQETGRNQPQHF
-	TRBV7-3	CASSFTRGDTQYF
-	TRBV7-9	CASSLEGTGELFF
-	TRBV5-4	CASSFDRYEQYF
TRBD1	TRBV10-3	CAITRTGFGYTF
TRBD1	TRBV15	CATSRSTGGLNGYTF
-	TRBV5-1	CASSVDGNSPLHF
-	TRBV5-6	CASSSGATYGYTF
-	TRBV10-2	CASRDHGRVNYGYTF
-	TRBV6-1	CASSVLAGYDTEAFF
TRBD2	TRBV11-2	CASSETSGGGYNEQFF
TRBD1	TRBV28	CASSFAPGQSEKLFF
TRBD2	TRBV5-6	CASSSKGLAGQETQYF
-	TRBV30	CAWRSGETQYF
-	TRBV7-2	CASSSQGYGYTF
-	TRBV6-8	CASILGDTQYF
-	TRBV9	CASSARITDTQYF